These 27 T cell receptor beta chains were all obtained from the same sample, sequenced in a study of cytomegalovirus exposure and HLA in healthy donors. This PCR relied on a set of 60 Vbeta primers and 13 Jbeta primers. The table came from immunoSEQ multiplex PCR; TCRdb's copy has only in-frame clones and leaves some out. The sample has tens of thousands of clones, 70% to 85% seen once. The sequencing input was PBMCs. These receptors came from a woman in her forties or fifties in good health and CMV-seropositive.

This clone was seen a handful of times. The V gene is TRBV19, the J gene TRBJ2-3, with D perhaps TRBD1 (5 bases). Per germline, CDR1 LNHDA and CDR2 SQIVND (reference sequence). The V and J ends lost 4 bases and 12 bases respectively, with 11 bases between them. CDR3 size: 11 residues. The CDR3 DNA follows: TGTGCCAGTAGTACCCGACAGAGTCAGTATTTT. Translated, it gives CASSTRQSQYF.

This clone was counted a single time. The chain uses TRBV2 and TRBJ1-5; 9 bases match TRBD1. Germline CDR1 SNHLY, CDR2 FYNNEI. V was clipped by 6 bases and J by 2 bases; unmatched bases: 2. This CDR3 spans 14 amino acids. CDR3 nucleotides: TGTGCCAGCAGAAGACAGGGGGGCAATCAGCCCCAGCATTTT. This translates into CASRRQGGNQPQHF.

The chain combines TRBV7-3 with TRBJ2-5; no firm D call. The germline gives CDR1 SGHTA, CDR2 FQGTGA. This CDR3 is 13 amino acids long. Deletions cut 3 bases from V and 7 bases from J, with 12 bases between. CDR3 residues: CASSFDGHGTQYF. Here the CDR3 DNA reads TGTGCCAGCAGCTTCGATGGGCATGGGACCCAGTACTTC.

The chain has TRBV18 and TRBJ2-5; 7 nucleotides align to TRBD2. The ends lost 3 bases at V and 4 bases at J; junction bases unmatched: 11. The CDR3 contains 16 residues. The V gene's germline CDR1 is KGHSH and CDR2 LQKENI. CDR3 bases: TGTGCCAGCTCACCTGAAAGTAGAGGACTAGGAGAGACCCAGTACTTC. Translation: CASSPESRGLGETQYF.

The chain recombines TRBV9 with TRBJ1-2, with TRBD1 identical over 8 bases. Per the germline V gene, CDR1 is SGDLS and CDR2 is YYNGEE. V lost 4 bases to trimming and J lost 2 bases; unmatched junction nucleotides: 10. This CDR3 spans 16 amino acids. In DNA form, the CDR3 reads TGTGCCAGCAGCCCTATCGTGGCAGGGGGCAACTATGGCTACACCTTC. Translating gives CASSPIVAGGNYGYTF. The whole variable domain, filled in from reference TRBV9 and TRBJ1-2, reads DSGVTQTPKHLITATGQRVTLRCSPRSGDLSVYWYQQSLDQGLQFLIQYYNGEERAKGNILERFSAQQFPDLHSELNLSSLELGDSALYFCASSPIVAGGNYGYTFGSGTRLTVV.

The rearrangement joins TRBV4-2 to TRBJ1-1; D remains ambiguous. V dropped 1 base and J dropped 1 base, with 7 bases sitting between them. This CDR3 region has 14 residues. In germline, CDR1 is LGHNA, CDR2 YNFKEQ. The CDR3 sequence: CASSQGGRNTEAFF. The CDR3 bases are TGTGCCAGCAGCCAAGGAGGAAGGAACACTGAAGCTTTCTTT.

In this sample, this clone turned up a few times. V is TRBV2 and J is TRBJ2-5, with D possibly matching TRBD1 (6 bases). The CDR3 consists of 14 residues. Germline-derived CDR1 and CDR2 are SNHLY and FYNNEI. Trimming removed 4 bases at V and 5 bases at J, with 14 bases between. This CDR3 reads CASSGQGIRETQYF. The CDR3 coding sequence is TGTGCCAGCAGTGGCCAGGGGATTAGGGAGACCCAGTACTTC. Using reference TRBV2 and TRBJ2-5 for the parts outside the CDR3, the full variable domain is EPEVTQTPSHQVTQMGQEVILRCVPISNHLYFYWYRQILGQKVEFLVSFYNNEISEKSEIFDDQFSVERPDGSNFTLKIRSTKLEDSAMYFCASSGQGIRETQYFGPGTRLLVL.

The V and J genes are TRBV7-2 and TRBJ2-5, with D unresolved. The CDR3 totals 11 residues. Germline lookup yields CDR1 SGHTA and CDR2 FQGNSA. V dropped 4 bases and J dropped 3 bases, with 3 bases sitting between them. The CDR3 DNA is TGTGCCAGCAGCTCCAAAGAGACCCAGTACTTC. Amino acid sequence: CASSSKETQYF.

Only a few counts were recorded for this clone. The chain carries TRBV7-8 and TRBJ1-5, with TRBD1 identical over 7 bases. The CDR3 length is 15 residues. Germline assignment: CDR1 SGHVS and CDR2 FQNEAQ. V gave up 0 bases and J gave up 4 bases; unmatched junction bases: 3. The CDR3 nucleotides read TGTGCCAGCAGCTTAGCGCAGGGGGGAAATCAGCCCCAGCATTTT. This gives the protein CASSLAQGGNQPQHF.

The chain joins TRBV27 to TRBJ2-7, with 8 bases lining up with TRBD1. Germline V gives CDR1 MNHEY, CDR2 SMNVEV (reference sequence). The CDR3 sequence is 14 residues long. Trimming at V came to 2 bases and at J to 3 bases, leaving 3 bases not matched to a gene. The CDR3 reads CASSLLDRGYEQYF. As DNA, the CDR3 is TGTGCCAGCAGTTTACTTGACAGGGGCTACGAGCAGTACTTC.

This rearrangement joins TRBV5-1 to TRBJ2-2, with TRBD2 matching over 14 bases. V lost 2 bases, J lost 4 bases, and 1 base stayed unmatched. CDR3 length equals 16 residues. Germline V gives CDR1 SGHRS, CDR2 YFSETQ. Here the CDR3 reads CASSLGLAGGTGELFF. CDR3 in DNA: TGCGCCAGCAGCTTAGGACTAGCGGGAGGCACCGGGGAGCTGTTTTTT. The full variable domain, its missing parts supplied by reference TRBV5-1 and TRBJ2-2, is KAGVTQTPRYLIKTRGQQVTLSCSPISGHRSVSWYQQTPGQGLQFLFEYFSETQRNKGNFPGRFSGRQFSNSRSEMNVSTLELGDSALYLCASSLGLAGGTGELFFGEGSRLTVL.

The V and J genes are TRBV27 and TRBJ2-7, with TRBD2 matching over 13 bases. Germline CDR1 MNHEY, CDR2 SMNVEV (reference sequence). The CDR3 covers 18 residues. V shed 5 bases and J 3 bases; nucleotides not matched to a gene: 13. DNA for the CDR3: TGTGCCAGCAGTGTGACCGGGACTAGCGGGATGACAAACTACGAGCAGTACTTC. Its protein is CASSVTGTSGMTNYEQYF.

This clone was picked up one time. V is TRBV5-1 and J is TRBJ2-3, with D possibly TRBD2 on 6 matching bases. The V gene's germline CDR1 is SGHRS and CDR2 YFSETQ. Deletions cut 2 bases from V and 3 bases from J, with 16 bases between. There are 16 residues in the CDR3. CDR3 bases: TGCGCCAGCAGCTTCACCGGGACTTCCCTGACAGATACGCAGTATTTT. This codes for CASSFTGTSLTDTQYF.

Only one count was recorded for this clone. This sequence joins TRBV11-2 and TRBJ1-2; no definite D call. Germline V lookup: CDR1 SGHAT, CDR2 FQNNGV. Trimming stripped 4 bases from V and 3 bases from J, with 15 bases between. The CDR3 covers 15 residues. The CDR3: CASSYTPSDYYGYTF. For the CDR3, the DNA is TGTGCCAGCAGCTACACACCCAGCGACTACTATGGCTACACCTTC.

CDR3 DNA sequence: TGTGCCAGCGGGGGGAGGTACGAGCAGTACTTC. Translation gives CASGGRYEQYF. This rearrangement joins TRBV7-2 to TRBJ2-7, with a weak D call TRBD2 (6 bases). The CDR3 is 11 amino acids. Germline values: CDR1 SGHTA, CDR2 FQGNSA. Deletions cut 8 bases from V and 4 bases from J, with 9 bases between.

The V gene is TRBV7-2, the J gene TRBJ1-2, with D hard to call. The CDR3 sequence is 13 residues long. From germline, CDR1 is SGHTA and CDR2 FQGNSA. Trimming stripped 5 bases from V and 13 bases from J, with 20 bases between. The CDR3 spells CASSLPEGGKCTF. As DNA, the CDR3 is TGTGCCAGCAGCCTCCCGGAGGGAGGAAAGTGCACCTTC.

CDR3 protein: CASSRTRGEYYGYTF. CDR3 nucleotides: TGTGCCAGCAGCCGAACCAGGGGGGAGTACTATGGCTACACCTTC. The genes are TRBV6-5 and TRBJ1-2, with TRBD1 matching 7 bases. The CDR3 sequence is 15 residues long. The trim removed 6 bases at V and 3 bases at J, leaving 10 bases unmatched. CDR1 and CDR2 (germline): MNHEY, SVGAGI.

This rearrangement joins TRBV4-3 to TRBJ1-4; D is unclear. CDR3 length: 19 residues. Germline CDR1 reads LGHNA; CDR2 reads YSLEER. The V gene lost 0 bases and the J gene lost 3 bases, with 20 bases spanning the gap. CDR3: CASSQDYRGIGMANEKLFF. The CDR3 nucleotides are TGCGCCAGCAGCCAAGATTATCGGGGTATCGGGATGGCTAATGAAAAACTGTTTTTT.

This clone was counted a few times. The rearrangement joins TRBV2 to TRBJ2-3; a possible D gene is TRBD1 (5 bases). The CDR3 is 14 amino acids. Germline V CDR1 and CDR2: SNHLY, FYNNEI. Trimming shortened V by 7 bases and J by 0 bases, and 11 bases separated the two germline ends. The CDR3 protein is CASNRQPSTDTQYF. The CDR3 DNA sequence: TGTGCCAGCAATCGACAGCCTAGCACAGATACGCAGTATTTT.

This rearrangement joins TRBV25-1 to TRBJ2-1; 13 bases are shared with TRBD2. CDR1 is MGHDK, CDR2 SYGVNS, per germline. V gave up 4 bases and J gave up 1 base; unmatched junction bases: 4. The CDR3 consists of 17 residues. CDR3 sequence: CASSGGLAGVSYNEQFF. The CDR3 bases are TGTGCCAGCAGTGGTGGACTAGCGGGGGTATCCTACAATGAGCAGTTCTTC.

The CDR3 is CASSSKGTRFFF. The CDR3 region has the DNA TGTGCCAGCAGTTCTAAGGGGACTAGGTTCTTCTTC. The J gene is TRBJ2-1, the V gene TRBV27, with 8 bases lining up with TRBD2. J was trimmed by 16 bases and V by 4 bases; bases with no gene match: 9. CDR3 length equals 12 residues. The germline CDR1 and CDR2 sequences are MNHEY and SMNVEV (reference sequence).

The rearrangement uses TRBV5-1 and TRBJ2-1, with TRBD2 as a possible D gene (7 bases). The CDR3 runs to 15 residues. The ends were cut back, 5 bases at V and 3 bases at J, with 15 bases in the middle. Germline lookup yields CDR1 SGHRS and CDR2 YFSETQ. The CDR3 DNA follows: TGCGCCAGCAGTTGGGGGCGGGAGCGCTACAATGAGCAGTTCTTC. It is translated as CASSWGRERYNEQFF.

The chain is built from TRBV11-1 and TRBJ2-7; 11 nucleotides align to TRBD1. This CDR3 region has 15 residues. Germline CDR1 SGHAT, CDR2 FQDESV (reference sequence). The V gene end was trimmed by 1 base and the J gene end by 7 bases; junction bases not matched to a gene: 6. Written as DNA, the CDR3 is TGTGCCAGCAGCTTAGATGGGACAGGGGGGAGTGAGCAGTACTTC. The encoded protein is CASSLDGTGGSEQYF.

This chain connects TRBV7-8 to TRBJ1-3; D is uncertain. The germline V gene has CDR1 SGHVS and CDR2 FQNEAQ. There are 14 residues in the CDR3. V shed 3 bases and J shed 1 base, with 7 bases lying between them. The CDR3 here is CASSFGGSGNTIYF. The CDR3 DNA reads as TGTGCCAGCAGCTTTGGAGGATCTGGAAACACCATATATTTT. Filled out from reference TRBV7-8 and TRBJ1-3, the complete variable domain reads GAGVSQSPRYKVAKRGQDVALRCDPISGHVSLFWYQQALGQGPEFLTYFQNEAQLDKSGLPSDRFFAERPEGSVSTLKIQRTQQEDSAVYLCASSFGGSGNTIYFGEGSWLTVV.

This clone has a handful of counts. The chain carries TRBV4-2 and TRBJ2-7; D is uncertain. The V end was cut by 0 bases, the J end by 5 bases, with 11 bases between. CDR1 LGHNA and CDR2 YNFKEQ come from the germline V gene. The CDR3 is made up of 14 amino acids. The CDR3 sequence: CASSQDISDHEQYF. The DNA of the CDR3 is TGTGCCAGCAGCCAAGACATTTCAGATCACGAGCAGTACTTC.

This clone was observed a handful of times. J is TRBJ1-5 and V is TRBV28; D is unclear. Germline loops: CDR1 MDHEN, CDR2 SYDVKM. The ends were cut back, 3 bases at V and 2 bases at J, with 17 bases in the middle. The CDR3 has 17 amino acids. This CDR3 is CASSFREGRRGNQPQHF. The CDR3, as DNA: TGTGCCAGCAGTTTTAGGGAGGGCCGGAGGGGCAATCAGCCCCAGCATTTT.

CDR3 protein: CASSPGLAGAYEQYF. The CDR3, as DNA: TGTGCCAGCAGCCCGGGACTAGCGGGCGCCTACGAGCAGTACTTC. The J gene is TRBJ2-7, the V gene TRBV9, with TRBD2 matching over 12 bases. The V gene end was trimmed by 4 bases and the J gene end by 2 bases; junction bases not matched to a gene: 4. The CDR3 totals 15 residues. The V gene's germline CDR1 is SGDLS and CDR2 YYNGEE.